This TCR beta chain was documented in a study of regulatory T cells in long-lasting Graves disease. Libraries of TCR beta came from iRepertoire HTBI primers plus Arm-PCR of CDR3 regions. Using its own MiXCR run on the multiplex PCR reads, TCRdb lists one record per CDR3 protein. This repertoire shows over 400,000 distinct CDR3 sequences, approximately 14% found once; its top ten account for 17%. A few counts support this clonotype. Time point reported: newly diagnosed GD, antithyroid drugs for less than 3 months. The TCR library was prepared using RNA isolated from PBMCs. This CDR3 region has 14 residues. V was pared by 10 bases and J by 2 bases, with 9 bases of the junction left unmatched. Looked up from germline, CDR1 is MDHEN and CDR2 is SYDVKM. These same records also appear under a second study, on T cells in Graves' hyperthyroidism and ophthalmopathy.

The sequence came from a woman in her 50s with Graves disease. The sample consisted of peripheral blood mononuclear cells (PBMCs), taken at new diagnosis, from a patient treated with antithyroid drugs. The V and J genes are TRBV28 and TRBJ1-1; TRBD1 matches 8 bases. The CDR3 protein is CATMGDRINTEAFF. DNA for the CDR3: TGTGCCACCATGGGGGACAGGATAAACACTGAAGCTTTCTTT. Full variable domain (rest looked up from reference TRBV28 and TRBJ1-1): DVKVTQSSRYLVKRTGEKVFLECVQDMDHENMFWYRQDPGLGLRLIYFSYDVKMKEKGDIPEGYSVSREKKERFSLILESASTNQTSMYLCATMGDRINTEAFFGQGTRLTVV.